This TCR beta chain emerged from a study of cytomegalovirus exposure and HLA in healthy donors. Findings of the study overall: Three CMV-associated chains proved CMV antigen-specific in vitro.

As regards this clone: Its antigen is undetermined.

In the PCR, 60 Vbeta and 13 Jbeta primers were used. Data came from immunoSEQ multiplex PCR; TCRdb stores just in-frame clones and leaves some out. The profile covers tens of thousands of clones, with about a tenth appearing a single time and approximately 23% taken by the ten largest. It was healthy bone marrow donors who served as donors. The CDR3 extends over 16 amino acids. Germline V gene lookup returns CDR1 MNHNS and CDR2 SASEGT. Trimming cost V 1 base and J 1 base; bases outside gene matches: 6. The genes are TRBV6-1 and TRBJ2-7; 8 bases line up with TRBD1. Sequenced sample: PBMCs. The sequence derives from a man in his 60s in good health and CMV-seropositive. The CDR3 nucleotides read TGTGCCAGCAGTGAAGAGGGCAGGGGGCCTTCCTACGAGCAGTACGTC. This codes for CASSEEGRGPSYEQYV.